This T cell receptor beta chain derives from a study of blood T cell repertoires in COVID-19. Between the trimmed V and J ends, which lost 2 bases and 7 bases, there was a span of 6 bases. The CDR3 runs 13 residues. Generated by immunoSEQ multiplex PCR, the TCRdb table keeps only in-frame clones and is missing some. The sample has approximately 440,000 clones, 90% seen once. This clone was observed once. The sequenced sample was PBMCs or T cells enriched from blood (not recorded which). The V gene is TRBV12-3 or TRBV12-4, the J gene TRBJ1-6, with unresolved D. The receptor's source is a man aged 18 to 29 who had recovered from COVID-19. The CDR3 sequence is CASSLIANSPLHF. The CDR3 DNA reads TGTGCCAGCAGTTTAATAGCCAATTCACCCCTCCACTTT.